This T cell receptor beta chain was retrieved from a study of blood T cells in healthy people across ages. Study-wide results and limits: Diversity of TCR beta per million T cells declined in a roughly linear way with age. With donor CMV status unknown, expanded clonotype changes were possibly confounded.

For this clonotype: Its antigen is not known.

The CDR3 has 13 amino acids. Germline V gives CDR1 SNHLY, CDR2 FYNNEI. V was shortened by 3 bases and J by 4 bases, with 10 bases between the two germline ends. Ten milliliters of peripheral blood were drawn from each donor. Using a J-beta primer mix together with a sample-barcoded 5' primer, a second PCR was run for 7 to 11 cycles. TCRdb passed the 5' RACE reads through MiXCR, listing each CDR3 protein once. The sample shows roughly 1.7 million distinct CDR3 sequences, roughly 32% of them seen only once. The sample consisted of blood. The chain is built from TRBV2 and TRBJ2-7; no reliable D call. This clonotype was obtained from a woman aged 25 to 39 in good health. The CDR3 nucleotides read TGTGCCAGCAGTGACAATCTCTCGTACGAGCAGTACTTC. This sequence encodes CASSDNLSYEQYF.